Below, 9 T cell receptor beta chains from the same sample are listed, as sequenced in a study of beta chain features in type 1 diabetes. Study-level results: The study found moderately but significantly shorter TCRB CDR3s in all four CD4+ subsets of Type 1 diabetes patients.

As every portion of the isolated RNA was reverse transcribed, the sequencing read expressed TCRB transcripts. Generated by immunoSEQ multiplex PCR, the TCRdb table keeps only in-frame clones and is missing some. The table shows roughly 150,000 clones, with approximately 8% occurring only once. These receptors' antigens are unknown. Sequencing used central memory CD4+ T cells from blood. The receptors were sampled from a woman aged 35 to 49 with type 1 diabetes.

This clone came up a few times. The V call is TRBV6-5, the J call TRBJ1-4; no reliable D call. The CDR3 is 13 amino acids. CDR1 and CDR2 from the germline V gene are MNHEY and SVGAGI. The V and J ends lost 10 bases and 8 bases respectively, with 17 bases between them. The CDR3 loop reads CATQRPGGEKLFF. CDR3 sequence (DNA): TGTGCCACCCAACGGCCAGGAGGGGAAAAACTGTTTTTT.

This clone was picked up a small number of times. This chain joins TRBV9 and TRBJ2-1; TRBD2 aligns across 12 bases. This CDR3 spans 14 amino acids. V shed 4 bases, J shed 10 bases, and the junction held 6 bases outside the gene matches. CDR1 is SGDLS and CDR2 is YYNGEE in the germline V gene. The CDR3, as DNA: TGTGCCAGCAGCCGACTAGCGGGAGATGGGGAGCAGTTCTTC. Protein: CASSRLAGDGEQFF. Together with reference TRBV9 and TRBJ2-1, the CDR3 gives the full variable domain: DSGVTQTPKHLITATGQRVTLRCSPRSGDLSVYWYQQSLDQGLQFLIQYYNGEERAKGNILERFSAQQFPDLHSELNLSSLELGDSALYFCASSRLAGDGEQFFGPGTRLTVL.

The sample holds a few counts of this clone. J is TRBJ2-5 and V is TRBV13, with TRBD1 identical over 7 bases. Per the germline V gene, CDR1 is PRHDT and CDR2 is FYEKMQ (reference sequence). V was pared by 5 bases and J by 1 base, with 4 bases of the junction left unmatched. The CDR3 runs to 14 residues. The CDR3 nucleotides read TGTGCCAGCAGCATAAGGGACAGCCAAGAGACCCAGTACTTC. This codes for CASSIRDSQETQYF.

The rearrangement links TRBV19 to TRBJ1-5; D perhaps matches TRBD1 (6 bases). Deletions cut 0 bases from V and 6 bases from J, with 15 bases between. Germline CDR1 is LNHDA and CDR2 is SQIVND (reference sequence). This CDR3 has 16 amino acids. CDR3 sequence (DNA): TGTGCCAGTAGTATAGATCAGGGGACGAGAGGTCAGCCCCAGCATTTT. Protein: CASSIDQGTRGQPQHF.

There are a few counts of this clone. This chain joins TRBV9 and TRBJ2-7; TRBD1 might be the D (6 bases). The germline CDR1 and CDR2 sequences are SGDLS and YYNGEE. V was cut by 7 bases and J by 6 bases, with 17 bases left in between. The CDR3 contains 13 residues. The CDR3 here is CASGGPDASEQYF. The CDR3, as DNA: TGTGCCAGCGGGGGCCCCGACGCCTCCGAGCAGTACTTC.

The gene calls are TRBV18 and TRBJ1-1, with D unresolved. Germline loops: CDR1 KGHSH, CDR2 LQKENI. V lost 6 bases, J lost 4 bases, and 18 bases lay in between. The CDR3 spans 15 residues. In DNA, the CDR3 is TGTGCCAGCTCTCCCGCGGGAGGGAAGGGCACTGAAGCTTTCTTT. Amino acids: CASSPAGGKGTEAFF.

The chain employs TRBV28 and TRBJ1-1, with D possibly TRBD1 on 5 matching bases. The CDR3 runs 11 residues. Per germline, CDR1 MDHEN and CDR2 SYDVKM. Trimming removed 5 bases from V and 6 bases from J, with 7 bases in between. In nucleotides, the CDR3 is TGTGCCAGCAGTACCAGGGCTGAAGCTTTCTTT. Translation: CASSTRAEAFF.

The chain joins TRBV28 to TRBJ1-2; perhaps TRBD1 as D (6 bases). Germline V gene lookup returns CDR1 MDHEN and CDR2 SYDVKM. There are 14 residues in the CDR3. V was shortened by 3 bases and J by 5 bases, with 13 bases between the two germline ends. The CDR3 DNA is TGTGCCAGCAGTTTCGCAGGGGCGAGGTATGGCTACACCTTC. Its protein is CASSFAGARYGYTF.

The chain carries TRBV6-5 and TRBJ1-2; 8 bases line up with TRBD1. This CDR3 region has 14 residues. Germline V gene data show CDR1 as MNHEY and CDR2 as SVGAGI. V was clipped by 5 bases and J by 5 bases; unmatched bases: 7. CDR3 residues: CASSPGTGGYGYTF. CDR3 bases: TGTGCCAGCAGTCCCGGGACAGGAGGATATGGCTACACCTTC.